The rows below give T cell receptor beta chains drawn from one sample of a study of blood T cell repertoires in COVID-19. Sequencing was performed with immunoSEQ multiplex PCR; in TCRdb, only in-frame clones are kept and a portion is missing. The sample lists tens of thousands of clones, roughly 80% seen once, with more than 15% in the top ten. Sequencing was performed on peripheral blood. Receptor source: an elderly woman with active or convalescent COVID-19. CDR3s include the opening cysteine and the closing phenylalanine or tryptophan. Each record gives: V gene, D gene, J gene, clone size, CDR3 DNA, CDR3 protein. The D gene is left open where the match is weak. Clone size is shown for a subset of rows, as once, few, many or a class of expanded clone.

V: TRBV19; D: .; J: TRBJ2-5; size: .; DNA: TGTGCCAGTAGTATACGAGGCAGGGGGGCGGAGACCCAGTACTTC; CDR3: CASSIRGRGAETQYF
V: TRBV4-2; D: TRBD1; J: TRBJ1-6; size: .; DNA: TGTGCCAGCAGCCAACCGGACAGGGGACATAATTCACCCCTCCACTTT; CDR3: CASSQPDRGHNSPLHF
V: TRBV2; D: TRBD1; J: TRBJ2-2; size: .; DNA: TGTGCCAGCAGTGGGACAGGTCCTCCACTCGTCGGGGAGCTGTTTTTT; CDR3: CASSGTGPPLVGELFF
V: TRBV9; D: TRBD2; J: TRBJ2-1; size: .; DNA: TGTGCCAGCAGCGTAGATTCGGGAGGAAACTACAATGAGCAGTTCTTC; CDR3: CASSVDSGGNYNEQFF
V: TRBV18; D: TRBD1; J: TRBJ2-1; size: .; DNA: TGTGCCAGCGCTGCGGACAGGATGAATGAGCAGTTCTTC; CDR3: CASAADRMNEQFF
V: TRBV5-1; D: .; J: TRBJ1-4; size: .; DNA: TGCGCCAGCAGCTTGGACAGGAAGTATGAAAAACTGTTTTTT; CDR3: CASSLDRKYEKLFF
V: TRBV6-6; D: .; J: TRBJ2-6; size: .; DNA: TGTGCCAGCAGTAACAGCTTCTCTGGGGCCAACGTCCTGACTTTC; CDR3: CASSNSFSGANVLTF
V: TRBV7-2; D: .; J: TRBJ1-1; size: .; DNA: TGTGCCAGCAGCCGTGGGGCAGGGAGGGGAACTGAAGCTTTCTTT; CDR3: CASSRGAGRGTEAFF
V: TRBV28; D: .; J: TRBJ2-1; size: .; DNA: TGTGCCAGCTGGTCGCAGGGGCTAAACGATGAGCAGTTCTTC; CDR3: CASWSQGLNDEQFF
V: TRBV5-1; D: TRBD1; J: TRBJ1-6; size: .; DNA: TGCGCCAGCAGCCCACTTGACAGGGGGTCACCCCTCCACTTT; CDR3: CASSPLDRGSPLHF
V: TRBV15; D: TRBD1; J: TRBJ1-4; size: once; DNA: TGTGCCACCAGCAGAGATAATCCCGGACAGGGGTATGAAAAACTGTTTTTT; CDR3: CATSRDNPGQGYEKLFF
V: TRBV7-2; D: TRBD1; J: TRBJ1-6; size: .; DNA: TGTGCCAGCAGCCCGACAGGGGTCCCTTCACCCCTCCACTTT; CDR3: CASSPTGVPSPLHF